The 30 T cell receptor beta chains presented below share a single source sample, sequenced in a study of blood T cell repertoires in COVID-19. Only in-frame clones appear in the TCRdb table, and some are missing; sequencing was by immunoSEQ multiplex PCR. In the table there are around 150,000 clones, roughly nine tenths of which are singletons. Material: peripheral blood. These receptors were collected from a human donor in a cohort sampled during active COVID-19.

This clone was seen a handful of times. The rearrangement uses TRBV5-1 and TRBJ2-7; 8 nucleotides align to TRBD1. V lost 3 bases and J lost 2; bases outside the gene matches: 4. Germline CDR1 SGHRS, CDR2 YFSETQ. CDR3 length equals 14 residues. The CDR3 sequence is CASSSRTGTYEQYF. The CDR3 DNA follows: TGCGCCAGCAGCTCCCGGACAGGGACCTACGAGCAGTACTTC.

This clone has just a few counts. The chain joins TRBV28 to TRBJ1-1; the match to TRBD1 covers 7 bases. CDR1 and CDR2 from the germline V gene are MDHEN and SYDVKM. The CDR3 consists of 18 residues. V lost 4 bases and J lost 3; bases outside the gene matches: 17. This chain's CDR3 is CASSSLRLMTGSYTEAFF. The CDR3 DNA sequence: TGTGCCAGCAGTTCATTACGCCTTATGACAGGGAGCTACACTGAAGCTTTCTTT. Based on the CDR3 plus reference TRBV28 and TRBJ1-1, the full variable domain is DVKVTQSSRYLVKRTGEKVFLECVQDMDHENMFWYRQDPGLGLRLIYFSYDVKMKEKGDIPEGYSVSREKKERFSLILESASTNQTSMYLCASSSLRLMTGSYTEAFFGQGTRLTVV.

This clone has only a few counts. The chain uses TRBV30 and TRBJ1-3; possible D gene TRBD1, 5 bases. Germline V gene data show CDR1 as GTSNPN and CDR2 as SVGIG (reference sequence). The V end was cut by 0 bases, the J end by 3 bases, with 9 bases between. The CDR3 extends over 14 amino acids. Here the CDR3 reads CAWSVGRDGNTIYF. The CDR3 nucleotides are TGTGCCTGGAGTGTAGGCAGGGATGGAAACACCATATATTTT.

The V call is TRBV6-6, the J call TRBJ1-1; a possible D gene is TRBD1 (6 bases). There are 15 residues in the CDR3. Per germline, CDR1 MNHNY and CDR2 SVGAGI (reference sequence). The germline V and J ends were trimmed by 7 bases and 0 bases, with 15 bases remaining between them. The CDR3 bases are TGTGCCAGCAACTACCAAAGGGGGATGAACACTGAAGCTTTCTTT. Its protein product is CASNYQRGMNTEAFF.

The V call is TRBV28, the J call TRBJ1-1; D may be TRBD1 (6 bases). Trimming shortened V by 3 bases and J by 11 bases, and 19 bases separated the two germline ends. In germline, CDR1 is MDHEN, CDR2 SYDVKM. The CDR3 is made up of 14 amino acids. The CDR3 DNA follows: TGTGCCAGCAGTTTCCTTACACAGGGCATGGGGGCTTTCTTT. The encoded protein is CASSFLTQGMGAFF.

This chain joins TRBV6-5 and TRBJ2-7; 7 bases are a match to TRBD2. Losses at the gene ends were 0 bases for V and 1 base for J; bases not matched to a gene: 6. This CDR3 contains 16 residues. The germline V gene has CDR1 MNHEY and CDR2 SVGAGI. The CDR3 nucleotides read TGTGCCAGCAGTTACTCGTTGGCGGGAGCATCCTACGAGCAGTACTTC. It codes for CASSYSLAGASYEQYF.

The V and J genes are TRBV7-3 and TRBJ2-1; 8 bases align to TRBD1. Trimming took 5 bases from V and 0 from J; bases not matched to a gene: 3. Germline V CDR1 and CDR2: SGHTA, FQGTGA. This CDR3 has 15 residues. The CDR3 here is CASSLGQGSYNEQFF. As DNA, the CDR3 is TGTGCCAGCAGCCTCGGACAGGGCTCCTACAATGAGCAGTTCTTC. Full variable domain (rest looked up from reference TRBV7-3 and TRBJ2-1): GAGVSQTPSNKVTEKGKYVELRCDPISGHTALYWYRQSLGQGPEFLIYFQGTGAADDSGLPNDRFFAVRPEGSVSTLKIQRTERGDSAVYLCASSLGQGSYNEQFFGPGTRLTVL.

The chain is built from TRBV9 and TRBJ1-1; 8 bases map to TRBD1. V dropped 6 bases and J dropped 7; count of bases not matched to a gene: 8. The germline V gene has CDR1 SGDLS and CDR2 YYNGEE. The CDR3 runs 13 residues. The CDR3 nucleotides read TGTGCCAGCAACCCGGCAGGGGGCGATGAAGCTTTCTTT. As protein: CASNPAGGDEAFF.

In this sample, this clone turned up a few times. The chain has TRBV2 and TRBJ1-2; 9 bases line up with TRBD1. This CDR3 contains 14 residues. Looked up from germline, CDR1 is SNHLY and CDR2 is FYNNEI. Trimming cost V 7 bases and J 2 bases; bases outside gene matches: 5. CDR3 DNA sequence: TGTGCCAGCACCTCGACAGGGGGGAACTATGGCTACACCTTC. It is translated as CASTSTGGNYGYTF.

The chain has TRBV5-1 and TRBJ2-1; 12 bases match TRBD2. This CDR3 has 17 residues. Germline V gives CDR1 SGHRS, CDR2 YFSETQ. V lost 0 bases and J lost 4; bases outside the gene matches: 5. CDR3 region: CASSLVASGRVYNEQFF. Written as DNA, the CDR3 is TGCGCCAGCAGCTTGGTGGCTAGCGGGAGGGTATACAATGAGCAGTTCTTC.

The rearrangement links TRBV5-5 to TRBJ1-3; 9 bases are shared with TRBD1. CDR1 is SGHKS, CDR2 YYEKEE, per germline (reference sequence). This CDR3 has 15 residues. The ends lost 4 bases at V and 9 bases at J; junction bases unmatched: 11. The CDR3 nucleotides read TGTGCCAGCAGCACCACGGGACAGGGAGAGCGCACCATATATTTT. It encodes CASSTTGQGERTIYF.

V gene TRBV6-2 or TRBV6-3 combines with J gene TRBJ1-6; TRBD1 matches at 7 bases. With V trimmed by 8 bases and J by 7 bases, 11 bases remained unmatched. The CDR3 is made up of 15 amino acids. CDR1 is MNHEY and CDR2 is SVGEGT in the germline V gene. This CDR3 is CASGLFGTVNSPLHF. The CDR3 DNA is TGTGCCAGCGGCCTTTTTGGGACAGTCAATTCACCCCTCCACTTT.

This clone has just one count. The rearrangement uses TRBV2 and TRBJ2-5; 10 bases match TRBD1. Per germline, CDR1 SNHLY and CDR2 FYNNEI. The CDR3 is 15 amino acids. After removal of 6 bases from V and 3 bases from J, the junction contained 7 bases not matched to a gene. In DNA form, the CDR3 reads TGTGCCAGCAGGGGACAGGGGTGGGAGAAAGAGACCCAGTACTTC. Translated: CASRGQGWEKETQYF.

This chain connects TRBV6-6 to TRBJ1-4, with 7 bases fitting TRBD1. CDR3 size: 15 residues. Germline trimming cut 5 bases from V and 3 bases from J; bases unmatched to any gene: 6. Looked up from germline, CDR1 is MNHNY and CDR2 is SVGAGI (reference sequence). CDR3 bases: TGTGCCAGCAGTCCACAGGGGTTGTCTAATGAAAAACTGTTTTTT. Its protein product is CASSPQGLSNEKLFF.

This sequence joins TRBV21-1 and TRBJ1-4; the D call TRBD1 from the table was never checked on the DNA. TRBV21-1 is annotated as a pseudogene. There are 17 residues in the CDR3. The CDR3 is CASSILYRGRPNEKLFF. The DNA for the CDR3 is TGTGCCAGCAGCATCCTCTACAGGGGGAGACCTAATGAAAAACTGTTTTTT.

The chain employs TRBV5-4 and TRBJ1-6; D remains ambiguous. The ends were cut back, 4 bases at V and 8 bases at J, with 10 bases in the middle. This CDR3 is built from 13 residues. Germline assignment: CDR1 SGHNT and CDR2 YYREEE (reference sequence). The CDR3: CASSPELDSPLHF. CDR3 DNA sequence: TGTGCCAGCAGCCCTGAGCTCGATTCACCCCTCCACTTT.

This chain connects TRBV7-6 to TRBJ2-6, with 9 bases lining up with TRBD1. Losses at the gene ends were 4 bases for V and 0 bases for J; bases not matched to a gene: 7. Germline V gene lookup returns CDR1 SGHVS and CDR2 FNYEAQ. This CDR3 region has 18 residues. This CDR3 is CASSSRTGEYSGANVLTF. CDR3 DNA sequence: TGTGCCAGCAGCTCCCGGACAGGGGAGTACTCTGGGGCCAACGTCCTGACTTTC.

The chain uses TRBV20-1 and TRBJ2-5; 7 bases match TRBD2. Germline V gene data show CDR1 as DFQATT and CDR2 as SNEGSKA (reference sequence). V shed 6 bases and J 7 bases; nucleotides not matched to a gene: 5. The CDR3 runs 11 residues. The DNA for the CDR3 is TGCAGTGCGAGGGGCGGGGGGACCCAGTACTTC. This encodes CSARGGGTQYF.

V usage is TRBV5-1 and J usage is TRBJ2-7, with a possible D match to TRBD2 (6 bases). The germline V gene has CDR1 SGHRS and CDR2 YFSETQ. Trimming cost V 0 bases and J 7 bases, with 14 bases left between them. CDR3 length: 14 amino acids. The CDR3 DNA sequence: TGCGCCAGCAGCTTGGGCCCGTTTGGGAGGGAGCAGTACTTC. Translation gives CASSLGPFGREQYF.

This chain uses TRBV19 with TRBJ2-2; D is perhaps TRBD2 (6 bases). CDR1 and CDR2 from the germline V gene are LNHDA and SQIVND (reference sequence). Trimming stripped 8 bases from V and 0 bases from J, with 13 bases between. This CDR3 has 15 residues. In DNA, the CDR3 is TGTGCCAGTTCCTGGGGGGAGGCGAACACCGGGGAGCTGTTTTTT. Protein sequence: CASSWGEANTGELFF.

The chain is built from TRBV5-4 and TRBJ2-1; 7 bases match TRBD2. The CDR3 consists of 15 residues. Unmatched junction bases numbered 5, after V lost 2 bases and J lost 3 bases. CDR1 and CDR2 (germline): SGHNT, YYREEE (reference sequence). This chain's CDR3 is CASSFPGGNYNEQFF. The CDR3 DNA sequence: TGTGCCAGCAGCTTTCCGGGGGGAAACTACAATGAGCAGTTCTTC.

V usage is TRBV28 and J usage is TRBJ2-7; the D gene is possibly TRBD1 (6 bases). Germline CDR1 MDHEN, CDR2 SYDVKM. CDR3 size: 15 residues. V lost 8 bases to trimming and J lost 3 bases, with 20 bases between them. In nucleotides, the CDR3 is TGTGCCAGCGGATCCATAGCCAGGGGCCACTACGAGCAGTACTTC. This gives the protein CASGSIARGHYEQYF.

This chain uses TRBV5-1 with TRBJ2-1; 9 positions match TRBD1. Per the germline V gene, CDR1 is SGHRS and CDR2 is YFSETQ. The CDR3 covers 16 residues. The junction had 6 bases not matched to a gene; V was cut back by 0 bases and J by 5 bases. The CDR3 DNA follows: TGCGCCAGCAGCTTGGTGACAGGGGGTTCGAACAATGAGCAGTTCTTC. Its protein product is CASSLVTGGSNNEQFF.

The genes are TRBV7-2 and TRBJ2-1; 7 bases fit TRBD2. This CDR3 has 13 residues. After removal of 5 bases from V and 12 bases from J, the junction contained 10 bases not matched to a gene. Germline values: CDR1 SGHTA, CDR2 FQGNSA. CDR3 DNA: TGTGCCAGCAGCCTCGACAAACTAGCGAGGCAGTTCTTC. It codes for CASSLDKLARQFF.

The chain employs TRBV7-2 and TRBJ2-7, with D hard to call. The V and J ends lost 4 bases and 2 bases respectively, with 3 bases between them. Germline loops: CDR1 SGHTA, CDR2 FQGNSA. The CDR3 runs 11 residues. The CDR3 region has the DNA TGTGCCAGCAGCTCCGCCTACGAGCAGTACTTC. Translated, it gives CASSSAYEQYF.

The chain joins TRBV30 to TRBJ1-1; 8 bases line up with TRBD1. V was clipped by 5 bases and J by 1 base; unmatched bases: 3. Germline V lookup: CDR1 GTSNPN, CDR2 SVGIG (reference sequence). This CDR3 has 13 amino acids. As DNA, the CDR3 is TGTGCCTGGGGGACAGGAAAGAACACTGAAGCTTTCTTT. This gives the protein CAWGTGKNTEAFF. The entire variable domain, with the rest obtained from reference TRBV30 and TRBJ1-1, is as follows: SQTIHQWPATLVQPVGSPLSLECTVEGTSNPNLYWYRQAAGRGLQLLFYSVGIGQISSEVPQNLSASRPQDRQFILSSKKLLLSDSGFYLCAWGTGKNTEAFFGQGTRLTVV.

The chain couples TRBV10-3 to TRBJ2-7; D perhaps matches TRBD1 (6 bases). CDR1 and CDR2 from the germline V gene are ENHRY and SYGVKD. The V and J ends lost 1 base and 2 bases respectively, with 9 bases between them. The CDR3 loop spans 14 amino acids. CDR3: CAISELAGAYEQYF. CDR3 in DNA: TGTGCCATCAGTGAGTTGGCAGGGGCCTACGAGCAGTACTTC.

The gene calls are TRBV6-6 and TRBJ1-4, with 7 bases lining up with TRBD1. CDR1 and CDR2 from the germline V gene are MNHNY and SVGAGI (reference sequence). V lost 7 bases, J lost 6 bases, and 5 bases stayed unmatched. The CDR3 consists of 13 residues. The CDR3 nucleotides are TGTGCCAGCACCCAAACAGGGGATGAAAAACTGTTTTTT. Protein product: CASTQTGDEKLFF.

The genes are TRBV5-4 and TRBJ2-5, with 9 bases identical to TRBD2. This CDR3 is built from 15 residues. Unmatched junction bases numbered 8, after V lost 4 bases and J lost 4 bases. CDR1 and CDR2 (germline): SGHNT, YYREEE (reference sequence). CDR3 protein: CASSPGVAGAETQYF. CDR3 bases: TGTGCCAGCAGCCCCGGGGTAGCGGGAGCAGAGACCCAGTACTTC.

CDR3 sequence reads: CASSMATPTEKLFF. The CDR3 bases are TGCGCCAGCAGCATGGCTACCCCAACTGAAAAACTGTTTTTT. The chain employs TRBV5-1 and TRBJ1-4, with unresolved D. V was pared by 4 bases and J by 7 bases, with 14 bases between. The germline gives CDR1 SGHRS, CDR2 YFSETQ. This CDR3 has 14 residues. Using reference TRBV5-1 and TRBJ1-4 for the parts outside the CDR3, the full variable domain is KAGVTQTPRYLIKTRGQQVTLSCSPISGHRSVSWYQQTPGQGLQFLFEYFSETQRNKGNFPGRFSGRQFSNSRSEMNVSTLELGDSALYLCASSMATPTEKLFFGSGTQLSVL.